These T cell receptor beta chains were read from a single sample in a study of blood T cell repertoires in COVID-19. Produced via immunoSEQ multiplex PCR; TCRdb's table is partial and in-frame only. This sample has 20,000 to 25,000 clones, with around three quarters found just once. Sequences were obtained from peripheral blood. The origin of the receptors is a man aged 55 to 70 with active COVID-19. Both conserved end residues are part of each CDR3. Each record gives: D gene, J gene, clone size, V gene, CDR3 DNA, CDR3 protein. D genes are given only for firm matches. Not every row has a clone size; where given, it reads once, few, many or a size class.

d_call: -; j_call: TRBJ1-2; clone_size: -; v_call: TRBV6-6; cdr3_nt: TGTGCCAGCAGTTCTACTCGTCGGGAAGGCTACACCTTC; cdr3_aa: CASSSTRREGYTF
d_call: TRBD2; j_call: TRBJ2-1; clone_size: -; v_call: TRBV9; cdr3_nt: TGTGCCAGCAGCGTAGAAATCGCGAGAGGGCGGGAGAGGAATGAGCAGTTCTTC; cdr3_aa: CASSVEIARGRERNEQFF
d_call: -; j_call: TRBJ1-1; clone_size: -; v_call: TRBV5-1; cdr3_nt: TGCGCCAGCAGCTACACCACAAACCCCAGGGTGAACACTGAAGCTTTCTTT; cdr3_aa: CASSYTTNPRVNTEAFF
d_call: -; j_call: TRBJ2-7; clone_size: few; v_call: TRBV19; cdr3_nt: TGTGCCAGTAGTATGTTCGGGGGTCGGCAAAACCACGAGCAGTACTTC; cdr3_aa: CASSMFGGRQNHEQYF
d_call: -; j_call: TRBJ2-5; clone_size: -; v_call: TRBV24-1; cdr3_nt: TGTGCCACCAGTTGGGGGCCAGAGACCCAGTACTTC; cdr3_aa: CATSWGPETQYF
d_call: TRBD2; j_call: TRBJ2-1; clone_size: once; v_call: TRBV2; cdr3_nt: TGTGCCAGCAGTGAGATTAGCGGGGGTAATGAGCAGTTCTTC; cdr3_aa: CASSEISGGNEQFF
d_call: TRBD2; j_call: TRBJ2-7; clone_size: -; v_call: TRBV6-2/TRBV6-3; cdr3_nt: TGTGCCAGCAGTAAAGGGACTAGCGGGACCTACGAGCAGTACTTC; cdr3_aa: CASSKGTSGTYEQYF
d_call: -; j_call: TRBJ2-7; clone_size: -; v_call: TRBV1; cdr3_nt: TGCACCAGCAGCCACGGGCAGCGGGAGGACTCCTACGAGCAGTACTTC; cdr3_aa: CTSSHGQREDSYEQYF
d_call: TRBD1; j_call: TRBJ1-1; clone_size: -; v_call: TRBV6-5; cdr3_nt: TGTGCCAGCAGATCCGGGACAGCGAACACTGAAGCTTTCTTT; cdr3_aa: CASRSGTANTEAFF
d_call: TRBD1; j_call: TRBJ2-3; clone_size: -; v_call: TRBV6-2/TRBV6-3; cdr3_nt: TGTGCCAGCAGCCCGGACAGGGGCGTCGGAGATACGCAGTATTTT; cdr3_aa: CASSPDRGVGDTQYF
d_call: -; j_call: TRBJ2-2; clone_size: -; v_call: TRBV12-5; cdr3_nt: TGTGCTAGTGGTTTTAGAGTCACCGGGGAGCTGTTTTTT; cdr3_aa: CASGFRVTGELFF
d_call: TRBD1; j_call: TRBJ2-3; clone_size: -; v_call: TRBV7-9; cdr3_nt: TGTGCCAGCAGCTTACGGCAGGGGGGCACAGATACGCAGTATTTT; cdr3_aa: CASSLRQGGTDTQYF
d_call: -; j_call: TRBJ1-1; clone_size: -; v_call: TRBV19; cdr3_nt: TGTGCCAGTAGTATGCCGGGAGCTCTGAACACTGAAGCTTTCTTT; cdr3_aa: CASSMPGALNTEAFF
d_call: TRBD1; j_call: TRBJ2-5; clone_size: -; v_call: TRBV7-9; cdr3_nt: TGTGCCAGCAGCTTTTCCCACAGGGGAGTTGGGGAGACCCAGTACTTC; cdr3_aa: CASSFSHRGVGETQYF
d_call: TRBD2; j_call: TRBJ2-4; clone_size: -; v_call: TRBV10-1; cdr3_nt: TGCGCCAGCAGTGAGTCCGTGGGCGGGAGCAACATTCAGTACTTC; cdr3_aa: CASSESVGGSNIQYF
d_call: -; j_call: TRBJ2-3; clone_size: -; v_call: TRBV4-3; cdr3_nt: TGCGCCAGCAGCCAAGCTCGGGCAGGGGCGGATACGCAGTATTTT; cdr3_aa: CASSQARAGADTQYF
d_call: -; j_call: TRBJ2-2; clone_size: -; v_call: TRBV6-7; cdr3_nt: TGTGCCAGCAGTTACTTTCCGAACTACGGGGAGCTGTTTTTT; cdr3_aa: CASSYFPNYGELFF
d_call: -; j_call: TRBJ2-7; clone_size: large; v_call: TRBV4-1; cdr3_nt: TGCGCCAGCAGCCAAGATTCAGGGGATTACGAGCAGTACTTC; cdr3_aa: CASSQDSGDYEQYF
d_call: TRBD2; j_call: TRBJ2-1; clone_size: -; v_call: TRBV2; cdr3_nt: TGTGCCAGCAGTGAAGGGATTCTAGCGGGAGTGATAAATGAGCAGTTCTTC; cdr3_aa: CASSEGILAGVINEQFF
d_call: TRBD2; j_call: TRBJ2-7; clone_size: -; v_call: TRBV6-5; cdr3_nt: TGTGCCAGCAGTTACTTGCCGGGACTAGCGGACTACGAGCAGTACTTC; cdr3_aa: CASSYLPGLADYEQYF
d_call: -; j_call: TRBJ2-1; clone_size: once; v_call: TRBV5-1; cdr3_nt: TGCGCCAGCAGCTTGGGACAGGTTGATGAGCAGTTCTTC; cdr3_aa: CASSLGQVDEQFF
d_call: -; j_call: TRBJ2-5; clone_size: -; v_call: TRBV5-1; cdr3_nt: TGCGCCAGCAGCTTGGCGGGAGCGGAGCGGTACCAAGAGACCCAGTACTTC; cdr3_aa: CASSLAGAERYQETQYF
d_call: -; j_call: TRBJ1-5; clone_size: once; v_call: TRBV6-6; cdr3_nt: TGTGCCAGCAGTCCCAAGGGCGGGGGCCCTACGGGAGGCAATCAGCCCCAGCATTTT; cdr3_aa: CASSPKGGGPTGGNQPQHF
d_call: TRBD1; j_call: TRBJ2-7; clone_size: -; v_call: TRBV4-2; cdr3_nt: TGTGCCAGCAGCCAAACTGGACAGGGCATCGAGCAGTACTTC; cdr3_aa: CASSQTGQGIEQYF
d_call: -; j_call: TRBJ1-3; clone_size: -; v_call: TRBV5-4; cdr3_nt: TGTGCCAGCAGCTCCGGGACAACGTCTGGAAACACCATATATTTT; cdr3_aa: CASSSGTTSGNTIYF
d_call: -; j_call: TRBJ2-2; clone_size: -; v_call: TRBV23-1; cdr3_nt: TGCGCCAGCAGTCATTGCGGCTTGGTCACCGGGGAGCTGTTTTTT; cdr3_aa: CASSHCGLVTGELFF
d_call: -; j_call: TRBJ2-2; clone_size: -; v_call: TRBV4-3; cdr3_nt: TGCGCCAGCGCAAGGGGGACGAACACCGGGGAGCTGTTTTTT; cdr3_aa: CASARGTNTGELFF
d_call: TRBD2; j_call: TRBJ2-7; clone_size: -; v_call: TRBV10-1; cdr3_nt: TGCGCCAGCAGTGAGCTAGCGGGAGCAGGTAACGAGCAGTACTTC; cdr3_aa: CASSELAGAGNEQYF
d_call: TRBD1; j_call: TRBJ2-7; clone_size: -; v_call: TRBV5-1; cdr3_nt: TGCGCCAGCAGCCCCGGGACAGGGGGCGATAAGCAGTACTTC; cdr3_aa: CASSPGTGGDKQYF
d_call: TRBD1; j_call: TRBJ2-5; clone_size: -; v_call: TRBV27; cdr3_nt: TGTGCCAGCAGTCAAGGGGGCTGGGAGACCCAGTACTTC; cdr3_aa: CASSQGGWETQYF
d_call: TRBD2; j_call: TRBJ2-3; clone_size: -; v_call: TRBV5-1; cdr3_nt: TGCGCCAGCAGCTTGATGGCAGCGGGAGGGCGTAGCACAGATACGCAGTATTTT; cdr3_aa: CASSLMAAGGRSTDTQYF
d_call: TRBD1; j_call: TRBJ2-2; clone_size: once; v_call: TRBV29-1; cdr3_nt: TGCAGCGGAGCGGGACAGGGGGATGCCGGGGAGCTGTTTTTT; cdr3_aa: CSGAGQGDAGELFF
d_call: -; j_call: TRBJ2-7; clone_size: few; v_call: TRBV3-1/TRBV3-2; cdr3_nt: TGTGCCAGCAGCCAAGAAGACAGGATGTACTTC; cdr3_aa: CASSQEDRMYF
d_call: TRBD1; j_call: TRBJ2-7; clone_size: -; v_call: TRBV7-8; cdr3_nt: TGTGCCAGCAGCTCCACCATCCTAGGGACAGAGTACTACGAGCAGTACTTC; cdr3_aa: CASSSTILGTEYYEQYF
d_call: TRBD2; j_call: TRBJ2-3; clone_size: -; v_call: TRBV4-1; cdr3_nt: TGCGCCAGCAGCCAACTCCCGACTAGCGCCGGCACAGATACGCAGTATTTT; cdr3_aa: CASSQLPTSAGTDTQYF
d_call: -; j_call: TRBJ2-5; clone_size: few; v_call: TRBV21-1; cdr3_nt: TGTGCCAGCAGCCGGTTACTAGCGGGAGAAGAGACCCAGTACTTC; cdr3_aa: CASSRLLAGEETQYF
d_call: TRBD1; j_call: TRBJ2-3; clone_size: -; v_call: TRBV30; cdr3_nt: TGTGCCTGGAGCGGCGGGCGACAGGGGTTGGATACGCAGTATTTT; cdr3_aa: CAWSGGRQGLDTQYF
d_call: -; j_call: TRBJ1-6; clone_size: few; v_call: TRBV2; cdr3_nt: TGTGCCAGCAGTGCCCGGGGAGGCTATAATTCACCCCTCCACTTT; cdr3_aa: CASSARGGYNSPLHF
d_call: -; j_call: TRBJ2-5; clone_size: -; v_call: TRBV7-9; cdr3_nt: TGTGCCAGCAGCTTAGCCAGGGCCCCCTCACAAGAGACCCAGTACTTC; cdr3_aa: CASSLARAPSQETQYF
d_call: TRBD1; j_call: TRBJ1-5; clone_size: -; v_call: TRBV24-1; cdr3_nt: TGTGCCACCAAGGCGACAGGGAGAGGAAATCAGCCCCAGCATTTT; cdr3_aa: CATKATGRGNQPQHF
d_call: TRBD2; j_call: TRBJ2-1; clone_size: -; v_call: TRBV19; cdr3_nt: TGTGCCAGTAGTACCCACTTACAGACTAGCGGTTACAATGAGCAGTTCTTC; cdr3_aa: CASSTHLQTSGYNEQFF
d_call: -; j_call: TRBJ2-7; clone_size: -; v_call: TRBV6-5; cdr3_nt: TGTGCCAGCAGCCCCCTGGACGGGGCCTACGAGCAGTACTTC; cdr3_aa: CASSPLDGAYEQYF
d_call: -; j_call: TRBJ2-7; clone_size: -; v_call: TRBV11-2; cdr3_nt: TGTGCCAGCAGCTCAGGCTACGAGCAGTACTTC; cdr3_aa: CASSSGYEQYF
d_call: -; j_call: TRBJ2-7; clone_size: -; v_call: TRBV3-1/TRBV3-2; cdr3_nt: TGTGCCAGCAGCCATAGTGGTTCCTACGAGCAGTACTTC; cdr3_aa: CASSHSGSYEQYF
d_call: -; j_call: TRBJ2-3; clone_size: -; v_call: TRBV10-3; cdr3_nt: TGTGCCATCAGGGGGGGGACAGGTAGCACAGATACGCAGTATTTT; cdr3_aa: CAIRGGTGSTDTQYF
d_call: -; j_call: TRBJ2-1; clone_size: once; v_call: TRBV7-2; cdr3_nt: TGTGCCAGCAGCTTAGCCGAACAGCGGTACAATGAGCAGTTCTTC; cdr3_aa: CASSLAEQRYNEQFF
d_call: TRBD1; j_call: TRBJ2-1; clone_size: medium-sized; v_call: TRBV9; cdr3_nt: TGTGCCAGCAGCGGAGGAGGCAGGGGGAATGAGCAGTTCTTC; cdr3_aa: CASSGGGRGNEQFF
d_call: TRBD1; j_call: TRBJ2-7; clone_size: -; v_call: TRBV24-1; cdr3_nt: TGTGCCACCAGCCGGACAGGGGCCTACGAGCAGTACTTC; cdr3_aa: CATSRTGAYEQYF
d_call: -; j_call: TRBJ2-2; clone_size: -; v_call: TRBV6-4; cdr3_nt: TGTGCCAGCAGTGACCGCGGTATCACCGGGGAGCTGTTTTTT; cdr3_aa: CASSDRGITGELFF
d_call: TRBD1; j_call: TRBJ1-2; clone_size: -; v_call: TRBV5-1; cdr3_nt: TGCGCCAGCAGCTCGGAGGGGACAGGGGGCGCCTATGGCTACACCTTC; cdr3_aa: CASSSEGTGGAYGYTF
d_call: TRBD2; j_call: TRBJ2-3; clone_size: -; v_call: TRBV27; cdr3_nt: TGTGCCAGCAGTTTAAACGGACTAGCGGAAAGCACAGATACGCAGTATTTT; cdr3_aa: CASSLNGLAESTDTQYF
d_call: TRBD2; j_call: TRBJ2-3; clone_size: few; v_call: TRBV19; cdr3_nt: TGTGCCAGTAGTATGTTCGGCGGGAGGGTTGCAGATACGCAGTATTTT; cdr3_aa: CASSMFGGRVADTQYF
d_call: TRBD1; j_call: TRBJ1-2; clone_size: -; v_call: TRBV5-1; cdr3_nt: TGCGCCAGCAGCGCCGGGGACAGGCCTGGGTATGGCTACACCTTC; cdr3_aa: CASSAGDRPGYGYTF